This T cell receptor beta chain was found in a study of radiotherapy plus CTLA-4 blockade in lung cancer. The study gave focal radiation plus ipilimumab CTLA-4 blockade to patients with chemo-refractory metastatic non-small-cell lung cancer. Whole-study results and caveats: Radiotherapy with ipilimumab was followed by blood expansion of tumor-derived clones. Per reports, early blood T cell clone dynamics, plus interferon-beta, forecast response most strongly.

Some clones are missing from TCRdb's copy, which holds only in-frame ones; the method was immunoSEQ multiplex PCR. The data contain roughly 58,000 clones, approximately 82% of them singletons. On this clone itself: The antigen is undetermined.

This CDR3 region has 19 residues. Germline loops: CDR1 SGHRS, CDR2 YFSETQ. V gave up 4 bases and J gave up 3 bases; unmatched junction bases: 10. V gene TRBV5-1 combines with J gene TRBJ2-1; 16 nucleotides line up with TRBD2. The origin of this receptor is a human donor with non-small cell lung cancer whose response to radiotherapy plus ipilimumab could not be evaluated. The material was peripheral blood, obtained from a patient treated with radiotherapy plus ipilimumab. This chain's CDR3 is CASSGGTSGGAGLYNEQFF. The CDR3 nucleotides are TGCGCCAGCAGCGGGGGGACTAGCGGGGGGGCCGGACTCTACAATGAGCAGTTCTTC.